The clone carrying this T cell receptor beta chain was counted once. This record comes from a study of cytomegalovirus exposure and HLA in healthy donors. Primers for the PCR totalled 60 Vbeta and 13 Jbeta. Assay used: immunoSEQ multiplex PCR; TCRdb lists only in-frame clones, some missing. The sample lists 150,000 to 200,000 clones, 75% to 90% occurring once. J lost 4 bases, V lost 5 bases, and 0 bases had no gene match. The CDR3 is made up of 12 amino acids. Per the germline V gene, CDR1 is MNHEY and CDR2 is SMNVEV (reference sequence). The specimen was PBMCs. The source of this sequence is a man between 50 and 59 years old in good health and CMV-seropositive. The V and J genes are TRBV27 and TRBJ2-3; 7 bases are a match to TRBD2. The CDR3 sequence is CASSTSADTQYF. The CDR3 DNA sequence: TGTGCCAGCAGTACTAGCGCAGATACGCAGTATTTT.